The rows below give T cell receptor beta chains drawn from one sample of a study of T-cell reconstitution after alpha-beta-depleted transplantation in children. MiXCR was run by TCRdb on the PCR reads, yielding one entry per CDR3 protein. This table holds about 410,000 distinct CDR3 sequences, about a fifth found once. The starting material was PBMCs from the stem cell graft donor, obtained from the stem cell graft. These TCRs come from a human donor who donated a stem cell graft to a child with acute myeloid leukemia. The CDR3 runs from the conserved cysteine through the conserved F or W. The order of the fields is CDR3 length, J gene, D gene, V gene, clone size, CDR3 DNA, CDR3 protein. A D gene is named only where the DNA matches it firmly. Clone size is shown for a subset of rows, as once, few, many or a class of expanded clone.

15 TRBJ2-6 TRBD2 TRBV5-1 . TGCGCCAGCGGGAGGGGAGCCTCTGGGGCCAACGTCCTGACTTTC CASGRGASGANVLTF
14 TRBJ2-1 . TRBV5-3 . TGTGCTAGAGATCTGGGCAAGCTTTACAATGAGCAGTTCTTC CARDLGKLYNEQFF
14 TRBJ2-7 TRBD1 TRBV6-5 many TGTGCCAGCAGTTACTCTAGGACAGGTAACGAGCAGTACTTC CASSYSRTGNEQYF
12 TRBJ1-2 . TRBV12-3/TRBV12-4 many TGTGCCAGCAGTTTAGACGGATGGGGCTACACCTTC CASSLDGWGYTF
15 TRBJ1-4 . TRBV28 . TGTGCCAGCAGTTTACCCCAGGGGTTGGATGAAAAACTGTTTTTT CASSLPQGLDEKLFF
15 TRBJ2-1 . TRBV12-3/TRBV12-4 . TGTGCCAGCACCGACTGGGGGCCCTCCTACAATGAGCAGTTCTTC CASTDWGPSYNEQFF
19 TRBJ2-5 . TRBV20-1 . TGCAGTGCTAGAGATCTGAGGGTAGGGGGGCCCCGAGTACAAGAGACCCAGTACTTC CSARDLRVGGPRVQETQYF
14 TRBJ1-1 TRBD1 TRBV12-3/TRBV12-4 . TGTGCCAGCAGTCCAGGGGGGTCTCTCGCTGAAGCTTTCTTT CASSPGGSLAEAFF
18 TRBJ2-1 . TRBV11-1 . TGTGCCAGCAGCTTAGCAGGGGGGATGGGCTCCCCTCTCAATGAGCAGTTCTTC CASSLAGGMGSPLNEQFF
15 TRBJ2-1 TRBD2 TRBV12-3/TRBV12-4 . TGTGCCAGCAGTCCCGTAGCGGGAGGGATCAATGAGCAGTTCTTC CASSPVAGGINEQFF
16 TRBJ2-3 . TRBV20-1 . TGCAGTGCTAGATCCCCGGGGAGCTCAGGCACAGATACGCAGTATTTT CSARSPGSSGTDTQYF
14 TRBJ2-3 TRBD1 TRBV28 . TGTGCCAGCAGCTCACAGAGGGGGCGAGATACGCAGTATTTT CASSSQRGRDTQYF
13 TRBJ2-1 . TRBV12-3/TRBV12-4 . TGTGCCAGCAGCCTGGGGTATGGGGATGAGCAGTTCTTC CASSLGYGDEQFF
13 TRBJ2-1 . TRBV27 many TGTGCCAGCCGGCATGAGGGGAACACTGAGCAGTTCTTC CASRHEGNTEQFF